This T cell receptor beta chain came from a study of blood T cell repertoires in COVID-19. The CDR3 contains 15 residues. The germline CDR1 and CDR2 sequences are SGDLS and YYNGEE. Trimming shortened V by 0 bases and J by 4 bases, and 13 bases separated the two germline ends. TCRdb's copy holds only in-frame clones and misses some; the assay was immunoSEQ multiplex PCR. The sample includes roughly 70,000 clones, around 67% of them seen just once. The receptor was isolated from a man between 60 and 70 years old with acute or convalescent COVID-19. V gene TRBV9 combines with J gene TRBJ1-2; tentative D call: TRBD1 (6 bases). Source material: peripheral blood. CDR3 bases: TGTGCCAGCAGCGTAGAAGCGACAGGTTCCTATGGCTACACCTTC. Protein: CASSVEATGSYGYTF. Full variable domain (outside the CDR3, taken from reference TRBV9 and TRBJ1-2): DSGVTQTPKHLITATGQRVTLRCSPRSGDLSVYWYQQSLDQGLQFLIQYYNGEERAKGNILERFSAQQFPDLHSELNLSSLELGDSALYFCASSVEATGSYGYTFGSGTRLTVV.